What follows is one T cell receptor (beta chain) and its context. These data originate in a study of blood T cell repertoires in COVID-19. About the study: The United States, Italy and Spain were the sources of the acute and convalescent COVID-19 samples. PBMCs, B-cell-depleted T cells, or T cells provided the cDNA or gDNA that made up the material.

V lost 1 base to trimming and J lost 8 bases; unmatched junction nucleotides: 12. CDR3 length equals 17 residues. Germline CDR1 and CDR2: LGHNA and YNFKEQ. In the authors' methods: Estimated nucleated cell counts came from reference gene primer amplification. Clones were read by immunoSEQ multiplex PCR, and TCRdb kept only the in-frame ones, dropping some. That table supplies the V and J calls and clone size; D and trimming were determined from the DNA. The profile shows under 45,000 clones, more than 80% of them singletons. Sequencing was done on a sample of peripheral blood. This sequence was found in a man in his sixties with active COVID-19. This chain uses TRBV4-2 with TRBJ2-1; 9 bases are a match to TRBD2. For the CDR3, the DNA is TGTGCCAGCAGCCAAGGTAATCCAGCGGGAGGAGGGGATGAGCAGTTCTTC. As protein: CASSQGNPAGGGDEQFF.